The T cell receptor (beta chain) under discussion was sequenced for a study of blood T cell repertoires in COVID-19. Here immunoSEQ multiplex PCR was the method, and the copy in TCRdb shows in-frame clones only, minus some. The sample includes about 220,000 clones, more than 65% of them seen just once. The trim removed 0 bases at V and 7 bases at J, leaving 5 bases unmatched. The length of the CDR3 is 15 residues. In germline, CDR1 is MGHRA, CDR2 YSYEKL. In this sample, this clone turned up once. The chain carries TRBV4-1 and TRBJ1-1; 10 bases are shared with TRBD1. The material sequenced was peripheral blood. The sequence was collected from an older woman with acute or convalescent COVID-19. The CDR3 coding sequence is TGCGCCAGCAGCCAAGACGACAGGGGGCCGATTGAAGCTTTCTTT. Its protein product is CASSQDDRGPIEAFF.